These 12 T cell receptor beta chains share one sample of origin, sequenced in a study of PD-1 blockade in classical Hodgkin lymphoma. Some clones are missing from TCRdb's copy, which holds only in-frame ones; the method was immunoSEQ multiplex PCR. The sample shows around 20,000 clones, more than 70% of them seen only once. The time point here: cycle 4 day 1 (C4D1), after less than seven weeks of nivolumab. Every one of the patients relapsed after autologous stem cell transplantation (brentuximab vedotin exposure was variable). The sample was peripheral blood mononuclear cells (PBMCs), taken before the fourth cycle of nivolumab. Receptor source: a human donor with classical Hodgkin lymphoma.

The chain joins TRBV6-5 to TRBJ1-5; D gene uncertain. The CDR3 spans 13 residues. Per the germline V gene, CDR1 is MNHEY and CDR2 is SVGAGI. V lost 0 bases and J lost 6, with 6 bases in between. CDR3: CASSYSGPQPQHF. CDR3 coding DNA: TGTGCCAGCAGTTACTCCGGTCCTCAGCCCCAGCATTTT.

The rearrangement links TRBV5-6 to TRBJ1-1; no clear D gene. The ends were cut back, 4 bases at V and 4 bases at J, with 11 bases in the middle. Germline V gene sequence: CDR1 SGHDT, CDR2 YYEEEE. The CDR3 covers 13 residues. The CDR3 DNA follows: TGTGCCAGCAGCCCATTACTCGGCACTGAAGCTTTCTTT. Amino acid sequence: CASSPLLGTEAFF.

The J gene is TRBJ2-3, the V gene TRBV28; D ambiguous. The germline V gene encodes CDR1 MDHEN and CDR2 SYDVKM. The CDR3 has 13 amino acids. V was clipped by 6 bases and J by 0 bases, with 7 bases between them. The CDR3 loop reads CASSSPSTDTQYF. CDR3 coding DNA: TGTGCCAGCAGCTCTCCTAGCACAGATACGCAGTATTTT.

The rearrangement joins TRBV7-9 to TRBJ2-3, with D perhaps matching TRBD2 (6 bases). Trimming cost V 0 bases and J 9 bases, with 16 bases left between them. The CDR3 sequence is 15 residues long. Germline assignment: CDR1 SEHNR and CDR2 FQNEAQ (reference sequence). For the CDR3, the DNA is TGTGCCAGCAGCTTAGCGCCCGGGAGAAGCAACACGCAGTATTTT. It specifies CASSLAPGRSNTQYF.

The V gene is TRBV7-6, the J gene TRBJ1-1, with D unresolved. The CDR3 has 14 amino acids. Trimming removed 5 bases at V and 0 bases at J, with 10 bases between. The germline gives CDR1 SGHVS, CDR2 FNYEAQ. CDR3 amino acids: CASSQYRVNTEAFF. The CDR3 region has the DNA TGTGCCAGCAGCCAATACCGGGTGAACACTGAAGCTTTCTTT.

The rearrangement links TRBV19 to TRBJ2-1; no reliable D call. The germline V gene encodes CDR1 LNHDA and CDR2 SQIVND (reference sequence). With 3 bases removed from V and 7 bases from J, the gap between germline ends came to 4 bases. The CDR3 extends over 11 amino acids. The CDR3 spells CASSIWNEQFF. The CDR3, as DNA: TGTGCCAGTAGTATCTGGAATGAGCAGTTCTTC.

This clone was observed a single time. The chain has TRBV4-1 and TRBJ2-7; a possible D gene is TRBD1 (6 bases). Between the trimmed V and J ends, which lost 1 base and 0 bases, there was a span of 7 bases. Germline CDR1 reads MGHRA; CDR2 reads YSYEKL. This CDR3 has 14 residues. CDR3 nucleotides: TGCGCCAGCAGCCAAGGGGACAACTCCTACGAGCAGTACTTC. This sequence encodes CASSQGDNSYEQYF.

The chain joins TRBV21-1 to TRBJ1-2; the D call in the table, TRBD1, was not verified against the DNA. TRBV21-1 is a recognized pseudogene. CDR3 length: 16 amino acids. CDR3 DNA: TGTGCCAGCAGCAAAGCTGAACCAGGGCGTAACTATGGCTACACCTTC. Protein: CASSKAEPGRNYGYTF.

This clone was detected only a few times. This chain uses TRBV2 with TRBJ1-1; D gene unclear. V lost 8 bases to trimming and J lost 7 bases, with 8 bases between them. Germline V lookup: CDR1 SNHLY, CDR2 FYNNEI. The CDR3 contains 10 residues. In DNA form, the CDR3 reads TGTGCCAGCGGCCCTGTTGAAGCTTTCTTT. Translating it yields CASGPVEAFF. Looking up the rest from reference TRBV2 and TRBJ1-1 gives the full variable domain: EPEVTQTPSHQVTQMGQEVILRCVPISNHLYFYWYRQILGQKVEFLVSFYNNEISEKSEIFDDQFSVERPDGSNFTLKIRSTKLEDSAMYFCASGPVEAFFGQGTRLTVV.

The J gene is TRBJ2-4, the V gene TRBV19; weak D call: TRBD2 (8 bases). The germline gives CDR1 LNHDA, CDR2 SQIVND (reference sequence). V gave up 6 bases and J gave up 3 bases, with 21 bases separating them. The CDR3 covers 17 residues. The CDR3 region has the DNA TGTGCCAGTAGACCTTCGGGAGGGGGCTCGGACAAAAACATTCAGTACTTC. As protein: CASRPSGGGSDKNIQYF.

The rearrangement uses TRBV27 and TRBJ2-1, with D perhaps matching TRBD2 (6 bases). V shed 0 bases and J shed 6 bases, with 12 bases lying between them. The germline V gene has CDR1 MNHEY and CDR2 SMNVEV (reference sequence). The CDR3 length is 15 residues. CDR3 loop: CASSLSYLASNEQFF. The CDR3, as DNA: TGTGCCAGCAGTTTATCTTACCTAGCGTCCAATGAGCAGTTCTTC.

J is TRBJ2-7 and V is TRBV7-9; 14 bases map to TRBD2. The germline CDR1 and CDR2 sequences are SEHNR and FQNEAQ (reference sequence). The CDR3 totals 16 residues. V shed 5 bases, J shed 9 bases, and the junction held 12 bases outside the gene matches. CDR3 in DNA: TGTGCCAGCAGCCATATCGGGACTAGCGGGAGATCGTCGCAGTACTTC. This gives the protein CASSHIGTSGRSSQYF.